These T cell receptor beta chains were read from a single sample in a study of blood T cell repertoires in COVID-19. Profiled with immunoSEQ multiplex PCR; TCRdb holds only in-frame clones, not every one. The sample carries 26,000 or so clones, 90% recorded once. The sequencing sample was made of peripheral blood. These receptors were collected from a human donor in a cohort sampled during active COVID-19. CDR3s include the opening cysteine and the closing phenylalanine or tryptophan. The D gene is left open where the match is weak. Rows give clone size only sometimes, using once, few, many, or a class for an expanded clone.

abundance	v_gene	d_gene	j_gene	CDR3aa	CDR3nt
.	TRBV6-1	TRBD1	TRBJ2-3	CASSEGTGLTDTQYF	TGTGCCAGCAGTGAGGGGACAGGGCTCACAGATACGCAGTATTTT
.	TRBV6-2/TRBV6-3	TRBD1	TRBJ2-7	CASSTGTGGFYEQYF	TGTGCCAGCAGTACTGGGACAGGGGGCTTCTACGAGCAGTACTTC
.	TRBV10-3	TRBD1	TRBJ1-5	CAISDPGQGANQPQHF	TGTGCCATCAGTGACCCGGGACAGGGGGCGAATCAGCCCCAGCATTTT
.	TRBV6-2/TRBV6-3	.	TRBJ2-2	CASSYLGRANTGELFF	TGTGCCAGCAGTTACCTTGGCCGTGCGAACACCGGGGAGCTGTTTTTT
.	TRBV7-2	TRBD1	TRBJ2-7	CASSQTGQGRYEQYF	TGTGCCAGCAGCCAAACGGGACAGGGGCGGTACGAGCAGTACTTC
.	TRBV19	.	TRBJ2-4	CASSPPGTSLAKNIQYF	TGTGCCAGTAGTCCTCCCGGGACATCTCTAGCCAAAAACATTCAGTACTTC
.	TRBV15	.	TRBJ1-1	CATSRDRNSRNTEAFF	TGTGCCACCAGCAGAGATCGAAATAGCAGGAACACTGAAGCTTTCTTT
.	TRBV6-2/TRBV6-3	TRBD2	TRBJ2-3	CASSSYSGRADTQYF	TGTGCCAGCAGTTCCTATAGCGGGAGAGCAGATACGCAGTATTTT
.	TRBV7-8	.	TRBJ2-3	CASSLARFRQGKDTQYF	TGTGCCAGCAGCTTAGCGCGGTTCCGGCAGGGGAAAGATACGCAGTATTTT
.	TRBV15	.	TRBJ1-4	CATSRDRQTSAEKLFF	TGTGCCACCAGCAGAGATCGGCAGACATCAGCAGAAAAACTGTTTTTT
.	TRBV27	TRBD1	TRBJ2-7	CASRYLDRDEQYF	TGTGCCAGCAGATACCTCGACAGGGACGAGCAGTACTTC
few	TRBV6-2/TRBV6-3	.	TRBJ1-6	CASSYDGVPSPLHF	TGTGCCAGCAGTTACGACGGGGTTCCATCACCCCTCCACTTT
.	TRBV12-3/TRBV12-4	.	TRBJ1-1	CASSRLNTEAFF	TGTGCCAGCAGTCGTTTGAACACTGAAGCTTTCTTT
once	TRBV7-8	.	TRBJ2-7	CASTINGLDYEQYF	TGTGCCAGCACCATAAACGGTCTAGACTACGAGCAGTACTTC
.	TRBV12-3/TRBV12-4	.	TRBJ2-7	CASSLVGVDEQYF	TGTGCCAGCAGTTTAGTAGGGGTCGACGAGCAGTACTTC
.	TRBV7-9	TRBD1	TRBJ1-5	CASSLEGGPNQPQHF	TGTGCCAGCAGCTTAGAAGGGGGCCCCAATCAGCCCCAGCATTTT
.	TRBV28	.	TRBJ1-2	CASTAAGAGYGYTF	TGTGCCAGCACCGCGGCAGGGGCTGGCTATGGCTACACCTTC
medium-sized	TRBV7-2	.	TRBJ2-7	CASSLQAGANEQYF	TGTGCCAGCAGCTTACAGGCGGGGGCGAACGAGCAGTACTTC
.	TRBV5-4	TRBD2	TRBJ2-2	CASSHGLAENTGELFF	TGTGCCAGCAGCCATGGACTAGCGGAGAACACCGGGGAGCTGTTTTTT
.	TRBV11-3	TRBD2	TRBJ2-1	CASSLESGAPNEQFF	TGTGCCAGCAGCTTAGAGAGCGGGGCCCCCAATGAGCAGTTCTTC
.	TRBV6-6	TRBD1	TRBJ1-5	CASSRTGVIQPQHF	TGTGCCAGCAGTCGGACAGGGGTGATTCAGCCCCAGCATTTT
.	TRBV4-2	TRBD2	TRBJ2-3	CASSQASGGFTDTQYF	TGTGCCAGCAGCCAAGCTAGCGGGGGGTTCACAGATACGCAGTATTTT
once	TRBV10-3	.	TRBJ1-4	CAISERGTTNEKLFF	TGTGCCATCAGTGAGAGGGGTACAACTAATGAAAAACTGTTTTTT
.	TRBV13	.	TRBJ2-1	CASSHTFDEQFF	TGTGCCAGCAGCCACACGTTCGATGAGCAGTTCTTC
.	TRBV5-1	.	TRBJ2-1	CASALGEGPYNEQFF	TGCGCCAGCGCCCTCGGAGAGGGTCCATACAATGAGCAGTTCTTC
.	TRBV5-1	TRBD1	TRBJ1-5	CASSTRTGGPHQPQHF	TGCGCCAGCAGCACCCGGACAGGGGGACCCCATCAGCCCCAGCATTTT
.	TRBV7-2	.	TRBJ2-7	CASSSRGPDEQYF	TGTGCCAGCAGCTCCCGAGGGCCCGACGAGCAGTACTTC
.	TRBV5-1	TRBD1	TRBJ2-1	CASSLVQGTGGEQFF	TGCGCCAGCAGCTTGGTGCAGGGGACAGGTGGTGAGCAGTTCTTC
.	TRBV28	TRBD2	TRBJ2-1	CASSLYWGGPNEQFF	TGTGCCAGCTCCCTCTACTGGGGAGGGCCCAATGAGCAGTTCTTC
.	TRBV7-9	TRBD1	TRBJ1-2	CASSWDRGQGGYTF	TGTGCCAGCAGCTGGGACAGGGGGCAAGGCGGCTACACCTTC
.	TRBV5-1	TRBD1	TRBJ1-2	CASSSGQGTGGYTF	TGCGCCAGCAGCTCAGGACAGGGGACAGGTGGCTACACCTTC
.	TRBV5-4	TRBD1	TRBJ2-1	CASSLARGTYEQFF	TGTGCCAGCAGCTTGGCCAGGGGGACGTATGAGCAGTTCTTC
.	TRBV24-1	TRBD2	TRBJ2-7	CATSVGGSYEQYF	TGTGCCACCAGTGTTGGCGGGAGTTACGAGCAGTACTTC
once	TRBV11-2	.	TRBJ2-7	CASSLESGRWGEEQYF	TGTGCCAGCAGCTTAGAGTCTGGTCGGTGGGGCGAAGAGCAGTACTTC
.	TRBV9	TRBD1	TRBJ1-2	CASSVDGQAFYGYTF	TGTGCCAGCAGCGTAGATGGACAGGCCTTCTATGGCTACACCTTC
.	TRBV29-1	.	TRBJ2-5	CSGATNEGETQYF	TGCAGCGGGGCGACCAACGAAGGAGAGACCCAGTACTTC
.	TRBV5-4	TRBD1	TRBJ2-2	CASSLKGADTGELFF	TGTGCCAGCAGCTTGAAGGGGGCCGACACCGGGGAGCTGTTTTTT
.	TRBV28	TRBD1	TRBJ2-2	CASSAGGSGELFF	TGTGCCAGCAGTGCAGGGGGCTCCGGGGAGCTGTTTTTT